This T cell receptor beta chain stems from a study of CD8+ T cells in alopecia areata. Treatment given: oral pan-JAK inhibitor, 5-10 mg twice daily. TCR sequencing used cDNA made by reverse transcription of extracted RNA. Some clones are missing from TCRdb's copy, which holds only in-frame ones; the method was immunoSEQ multiplex PCR. The sample gives roughly 220,000 clones, 35% to 40% of which show up once; around 0.48% is in the top ten. J gave up 7 bases and V 6 bases, and 8 bases lay outside the gene matches. The CDR3 contains 13 residues. CDR1 LGHNA and CDR2 YNFKEQ come from the germline V gene. The TCR was taken from a human donor with alopecia areata. Sequencing used CD4+ T cells sorted from blood, obtained at approximately week 30, from a patient treated with tofacitinib. The chain combines TRBV4-2 with TRBJ1-1; 7 nucleotides match TRBD1. The CDR3 bases are TGTGCCAGCAGACCCGACAGGGATGATGAAGCTTTCTTT. Its translation is CASRPDRDDEAFF.